This entry is about one TCR beta chain. Its antigen remains unidentified. This sample was included in a study of cytomegalovirus exposure and HLA in healthy donors. Whole-study results and caveats: In the 130 or so validation repertoires, a later analysis found that first-cohort TCR clusters tended to co-occur. For cytomegalovirus status, the classifier reportedly gave diagnoses with high specificity and sensitivity.

J was trimmed by 0 bases and V by 6 bases; bases with no gene match: 9. CDR3 size: 17 residues. Germline loops: CDR1 SQVTM, CDR2 ANQGSEA. From the 120-subject validation cohort, which was separate from the roughly 700-subject first cohort, the donors were drawn. Clones were sequenced by immunoSEQ multiplex PCR, and TCRdb holds only the in-frame ones, with some missing. The sample includes a few hundred thousand clones, 86% of them seen just once. The sequence was collected from a woman aged 18-29 years in good health and CMV-seronegative. The chain recombines TRBV29-1 with TRBJ2-3, with 13 bases identical to TRBD2. Sample: PBMCs. The CDR3 loop reads CSVREGLAGVSTDTQYF. CDR3 sequence (DNA): TGCAGCGTGAGAGAAGGACTAGCGGGGGTTAGCACAGATACGCAGTATTTT.